A selection of T cell receptor beta chains follows, all from one sample in a study of blood T cell repertoires in COVID-19. Sequenced by immunoSEQ multiplex PCR; TCRdb stores in-frame clones only, minus some. Here the sample spans fewer than 200,000 clones, 83% being singletons. Sequencing used peripheral blood. The receptors shown here come from a human donor in a cohort sampled during active COVID-19. Both conserved end residues are part of each CDR3.

>TRBV7-2
CASGPPGPNIQYF
>TRBV2
CASTFVASSYEQYF
>TRBV7-2
CASSSSMAANEKLFF
>TRBV28
CASLPRQPYEQYF
>TRBV12-3/TRBV12-4
CASTRSYEQYF
>TRBV2
CASRQTGTYEQYF
>TRBV28
CATGTGTWVEQYF
>TRBV10-3
CAISGDNEQYF
>TRBV7-9
CASSLYGPYRGGTGEAFF
>TRBV2
CASSRGTGDTEAFF
>TRBV12-3/TRBV12-4
CASTHSSYEQYF
>TRBV3-1/TRBV3-2
CASSQVQGVEAFF
>TRBV27
CASSPGNFHSPLHF
>TRBV28
CASLGQGPTEAFF
>TRBV4-3
CASSQDGDYNYEQYF
>TRBV6-2/TRBV6-3
CASSYSIGGETQYF
>TRBV9
CASSVGTVQETQYF
>TRBV29-1
CSGRAYTEAFF
>TRBV7-2
CASSRMGLYEQYF
>TRBV7-3
CASSALAGVGNIQYF
>TRBV6-2/TRBV6-3
CASSGQGYQETQYF
>TRBV7-2
CASSPRGQPEKLFF
>TRBV7-3
CASSFQGATGELFF
>TRBV25-1
CASSEYGGIEQFF
>TRBV29-1
CSVEEGSSYNEQFF
>TRBV10-3
CAIQSTDTQYF
>TRBV29-1
CSVEEVPLAPNEQFF
>TRBV9
CASSVGTSGGTIQETQYF
>TRBV7-2
CASSLVGAGGTEAFF
>TRBV7-9
CASAGGGGNSYEQYF
>TRBV7-2
CASSLVGATEAFF
>TRBV7-7
CASSLRAGGTGELFF
>TRBV9
CASRPGLAIYNEQFF
>TRBV5-1
CASSFPGQGVYEQYF
>TRBV29-1
CSVGEGNSYEQYF
>TRBV27
CASSPPGRAGETQYF
>TRBV15
CATSSWGQGTNEQYF
>TRBV7-7
CASSLRQGRETQYF
>TRBV3-1/TRBV3-2
CASSQSPTMSGQYF
>TRBV27
CASSLDRGRGGELFF
>TRBV24-1
CATSDNPRRLTGELFF
>TRBV5-1
CASSLTGGSGETQYF